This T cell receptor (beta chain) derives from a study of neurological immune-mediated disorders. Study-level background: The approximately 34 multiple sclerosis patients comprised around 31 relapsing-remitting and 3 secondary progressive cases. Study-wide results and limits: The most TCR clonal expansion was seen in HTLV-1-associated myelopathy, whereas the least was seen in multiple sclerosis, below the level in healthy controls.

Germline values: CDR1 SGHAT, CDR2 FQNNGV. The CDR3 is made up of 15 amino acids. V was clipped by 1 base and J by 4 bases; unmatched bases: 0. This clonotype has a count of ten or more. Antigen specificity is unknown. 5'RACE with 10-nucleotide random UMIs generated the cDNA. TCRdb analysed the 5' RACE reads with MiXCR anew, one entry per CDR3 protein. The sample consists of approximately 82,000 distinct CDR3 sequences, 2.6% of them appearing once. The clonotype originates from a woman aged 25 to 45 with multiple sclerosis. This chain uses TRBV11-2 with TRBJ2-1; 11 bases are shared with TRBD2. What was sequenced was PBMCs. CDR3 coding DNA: TGTGCCAGCAGCTTAGGGACTAGCGGGTACAATGAGCAGTTCTTC. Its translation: CASSLGTSGYNEQFF.